This T cell receptor beta chain is drawn from a study of blood T cells in healthy people across ages. About the study: In model experiments, template switching was able to capture about one barcoded beta molecule for every two T cells that were present. Study-wide results and caveats: It was held that the diversity estimates obtained from one million T cells were underestimates.

To note about this clonotype: Its antigen is not known.

Staff drew around 10 milliliters of peripheral blood from each donor. The germline V gene has CDR1 SEHNR and CDR2 FQNEAQ (reference sequence). This CDR3 contains 13 residues. V dropped 4 bases and J dropped 8 bases, with 12 bases sitting between them. Through a sample-barcoded 5' primer and a J-beta primer mix, a second PCR was run for about 6 to 12 cycles. A template-switch adaptor with 12 random nucleotides tagged each cDNA molecule. TCRdb passed the 5' RACE reads through MiXCR, listing each CDR3 protein once. The sample includes about 1.6 million distinct CDR3 sequences, around 35% of them seen just once.

The source of this sequence is a woman in her 30s in good health. The sequencing sample was made of blood. The rearrangement uses TRBV7-9 and TRBJ2-1, with D unresolved. The CDR3 coding sequence is TGTGCCAGCAGCTGGGCCACTACGGATGAGCAGTTCTTC. It encodes CASSWATTDEQFF. Full variable domain (rest looked up from reference TRBV7-9 and TRBJ2-1): DTGVSQNPRHKITKRGQNVTFRCDPISEHNRLYWYRQTLGQGPEFLTYFQNEAQLEKSRLLSDRFSAERPKGSFSTLEIQRTEQGDSAMYLCASSWATTDEQFFGPGTRLTVL.